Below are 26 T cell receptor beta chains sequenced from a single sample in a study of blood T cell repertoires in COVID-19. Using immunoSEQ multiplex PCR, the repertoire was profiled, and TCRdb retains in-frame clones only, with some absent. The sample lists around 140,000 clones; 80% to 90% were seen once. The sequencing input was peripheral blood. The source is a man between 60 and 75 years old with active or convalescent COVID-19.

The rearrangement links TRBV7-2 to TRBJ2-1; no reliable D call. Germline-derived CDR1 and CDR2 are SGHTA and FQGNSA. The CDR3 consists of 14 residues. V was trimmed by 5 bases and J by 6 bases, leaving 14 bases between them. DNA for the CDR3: TGTGCCAGCAGCCGGAGTGGCAGATCCAATGAGCAGTTCTTC. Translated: CASSRSGRSNEQFF.

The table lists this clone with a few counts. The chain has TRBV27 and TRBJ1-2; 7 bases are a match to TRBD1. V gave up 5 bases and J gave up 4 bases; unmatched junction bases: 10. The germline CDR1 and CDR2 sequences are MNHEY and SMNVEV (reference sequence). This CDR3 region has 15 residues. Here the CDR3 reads CASSPRQGALYGYTF. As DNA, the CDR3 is TGTGCCAGCAGTCCTCGACAGGGCGCCCTCTATGGCTACACCTTC.

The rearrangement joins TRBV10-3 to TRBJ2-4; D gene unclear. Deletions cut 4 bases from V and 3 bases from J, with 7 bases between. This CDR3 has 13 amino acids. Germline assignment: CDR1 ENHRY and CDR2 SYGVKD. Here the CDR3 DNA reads TGTGCCATCAGTGGTTCTTACAAAAACATTCAGTACTTC. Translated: CAISGSYKNIQYF.

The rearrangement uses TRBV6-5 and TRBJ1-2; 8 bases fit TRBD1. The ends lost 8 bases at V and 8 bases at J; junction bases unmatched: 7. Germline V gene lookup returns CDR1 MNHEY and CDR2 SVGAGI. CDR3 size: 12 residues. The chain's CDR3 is CASPGGARGYTF. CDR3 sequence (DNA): TGTGCCAGCCCAGGGGGCGCGAGGGGCTACACCTTC.

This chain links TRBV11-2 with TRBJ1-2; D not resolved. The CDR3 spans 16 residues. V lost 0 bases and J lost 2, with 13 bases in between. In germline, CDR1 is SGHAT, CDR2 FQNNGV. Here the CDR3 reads CASSLDEQLFNYGYTF. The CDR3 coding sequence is TGTGCCAGCAGCTTAGATGAACAGTTATTCAACTATGGCTACACCTTC.

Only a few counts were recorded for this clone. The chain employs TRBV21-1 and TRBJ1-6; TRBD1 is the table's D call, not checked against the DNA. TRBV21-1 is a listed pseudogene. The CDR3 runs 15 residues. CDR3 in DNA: TGTGCCAGCAGCTTACAACAGGGTTATAATTCACCCCTCCACTTT. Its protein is CASSLQQGYNSPLHF.

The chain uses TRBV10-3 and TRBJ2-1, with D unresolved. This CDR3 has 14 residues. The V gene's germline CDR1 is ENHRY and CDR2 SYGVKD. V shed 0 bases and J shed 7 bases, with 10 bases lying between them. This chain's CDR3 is CAISESADRNEQFF. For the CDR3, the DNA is TGTGCCATCAGTGAGTCGGCGGATCGGAATGAGCAGTTCTTC.

The CDR3 region is CASSPWLQGDSGMVGNEQFF. CDR3 nucleotides: TGCGCCAGCAGCCCTTGGCTACAGGGCGATAGCGGGATGGTAGGCAATGAGCAGTTCTTC. This chain joins TRBV4-3 and TRBJ2-1; 8 positions match TRBD2. Looked up from germline, CDR1 is LGHNA and CDR2 is YSLEER. The CDR3 is 20 residues long. V trimming: 4 bases; J trimming: 6 bases; junction bases outside the gene matches: 23.

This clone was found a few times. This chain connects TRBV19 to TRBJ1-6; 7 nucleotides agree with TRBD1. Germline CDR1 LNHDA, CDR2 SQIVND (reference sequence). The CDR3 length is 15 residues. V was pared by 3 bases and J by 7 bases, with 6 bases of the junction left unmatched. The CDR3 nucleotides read TGTGCCAGTAGTATCGGGACAGCAAGGAATTCACCCCTCCACTTT. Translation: CASSIGTARNSPLHF.

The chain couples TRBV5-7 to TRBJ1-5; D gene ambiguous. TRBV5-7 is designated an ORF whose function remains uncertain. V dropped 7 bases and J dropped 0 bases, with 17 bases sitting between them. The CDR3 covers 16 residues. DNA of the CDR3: TGTGCCAGCGAGAAGACAAGGAGCGGTAGCAATCAGCCCCAGCATTTT. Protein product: CASEKTRSGSNQPQHF.

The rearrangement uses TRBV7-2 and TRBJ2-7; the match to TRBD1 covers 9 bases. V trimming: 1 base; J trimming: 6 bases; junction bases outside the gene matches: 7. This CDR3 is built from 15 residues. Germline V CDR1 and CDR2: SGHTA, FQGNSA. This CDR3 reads CASSLVGQGGVEQYF. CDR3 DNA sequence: TGTGCCAGCAGCTTAGTGGGACAGGGTGGCGTCGAGCAGTACTTC.

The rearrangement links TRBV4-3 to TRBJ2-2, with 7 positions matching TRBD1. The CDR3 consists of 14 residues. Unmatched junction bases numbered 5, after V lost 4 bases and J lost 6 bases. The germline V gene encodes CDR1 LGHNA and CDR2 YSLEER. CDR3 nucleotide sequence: TGCGCCAGCAGCCGAGACAGGGTATCCGGGGAGCTGTTTTTT. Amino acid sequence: CASSRDRVSGELFF.

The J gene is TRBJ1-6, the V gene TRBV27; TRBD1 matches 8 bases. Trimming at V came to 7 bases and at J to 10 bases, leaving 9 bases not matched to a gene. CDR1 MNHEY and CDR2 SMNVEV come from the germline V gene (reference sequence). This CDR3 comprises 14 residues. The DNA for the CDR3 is TGTGCCAGCACCTCCGGACAGGGTTCCTCACCCCTCCACTTT. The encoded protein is CASTSGQGSSPLHF.

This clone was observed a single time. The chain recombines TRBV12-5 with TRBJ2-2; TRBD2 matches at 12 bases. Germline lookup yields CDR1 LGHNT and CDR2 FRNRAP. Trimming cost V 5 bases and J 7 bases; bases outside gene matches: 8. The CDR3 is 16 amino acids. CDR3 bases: TGTGCTAGTGGTCAAGGACTAGCGGGAAAAGACGGGGAGCTGTTTTTT. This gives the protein CASGQGLAGKDGELFF.

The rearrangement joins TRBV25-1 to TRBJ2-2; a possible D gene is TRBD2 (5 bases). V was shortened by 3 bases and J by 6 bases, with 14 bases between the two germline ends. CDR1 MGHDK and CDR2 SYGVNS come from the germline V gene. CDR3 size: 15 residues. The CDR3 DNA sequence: TGTGCCAGCAGTGATCAGGCGGGTTGGGCCGGGGAGCTGTTTTTT. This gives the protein CASSDQAGWAGELFF.

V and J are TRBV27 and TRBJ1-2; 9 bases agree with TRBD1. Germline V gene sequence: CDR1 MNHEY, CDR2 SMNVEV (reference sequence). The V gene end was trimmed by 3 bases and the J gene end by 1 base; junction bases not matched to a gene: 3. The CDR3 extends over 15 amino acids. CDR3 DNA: TGTGCCAGCAGTTTTGGGACAGGGCTTAACTATGGCTACACCTTC. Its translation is CASSFGTGLNYGYTF.

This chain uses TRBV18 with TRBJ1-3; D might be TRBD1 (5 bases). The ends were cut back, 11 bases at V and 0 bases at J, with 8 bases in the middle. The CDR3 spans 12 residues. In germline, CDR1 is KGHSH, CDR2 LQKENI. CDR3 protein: CAGARSGNTIYF. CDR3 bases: TGTGCCGGGGCTCGCTCTGGAAACACCATATATTTT.

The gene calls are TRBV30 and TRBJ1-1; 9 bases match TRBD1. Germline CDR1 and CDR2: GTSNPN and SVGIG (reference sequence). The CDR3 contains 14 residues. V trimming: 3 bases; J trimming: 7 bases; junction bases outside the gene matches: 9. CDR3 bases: TGTGCCTGGAGCAACAGGGGGCGGTACGTTGAAGCTTTCTTT. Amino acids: CAWSNRGRYVEAFF.

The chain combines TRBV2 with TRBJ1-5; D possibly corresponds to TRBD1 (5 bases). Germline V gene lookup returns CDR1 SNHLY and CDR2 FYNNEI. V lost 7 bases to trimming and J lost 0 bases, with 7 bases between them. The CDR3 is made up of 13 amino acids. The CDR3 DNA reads TGTGCCAGCAAAGGGGATAGCAATCAGCCCCAGCATTTT. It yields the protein CASKGDSNQPQHF.

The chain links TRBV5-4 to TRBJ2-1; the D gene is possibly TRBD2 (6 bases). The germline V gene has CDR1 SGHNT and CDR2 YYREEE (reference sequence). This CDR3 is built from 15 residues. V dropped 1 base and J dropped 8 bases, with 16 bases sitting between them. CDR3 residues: CASSLRTGVTDEQFF. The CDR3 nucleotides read TGTGCCAGCAGCTTGAGAACGGGGGTTACGGATGAGCAGTTCTTC.

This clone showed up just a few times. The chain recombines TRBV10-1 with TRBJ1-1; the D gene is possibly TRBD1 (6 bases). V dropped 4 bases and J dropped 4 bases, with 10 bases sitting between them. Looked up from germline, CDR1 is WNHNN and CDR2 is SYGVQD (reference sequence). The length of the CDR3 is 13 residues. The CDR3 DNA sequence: TGCGCCAGCAGTGGACAGGCAAGCACTGAAGCTTTCTTT. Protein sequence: CASSGQASTEAFF.

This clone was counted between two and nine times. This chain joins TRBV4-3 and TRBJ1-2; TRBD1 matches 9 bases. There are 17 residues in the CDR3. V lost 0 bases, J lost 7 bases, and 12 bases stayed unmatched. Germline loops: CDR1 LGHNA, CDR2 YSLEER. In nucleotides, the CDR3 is TGCGCCAGCAGCCAAGATCGCCTGGGACAGGGTGGGGGTGGCTACACCTTC. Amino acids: CASSQDRLGQGGGGYTF.

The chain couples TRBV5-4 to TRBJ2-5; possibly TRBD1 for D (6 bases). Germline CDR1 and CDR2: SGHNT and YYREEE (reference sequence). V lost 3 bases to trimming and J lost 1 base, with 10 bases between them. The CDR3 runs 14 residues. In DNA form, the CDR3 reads TGTGCCAGCAGCTCCAGGGGTCCCCAAGAGACCCAGTACTTC. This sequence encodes CASSSRGPQETQYF.

The CDR3 loop reads CASSLGNRRNTEAFF. The CDR3 nucleotides read TGTGCCAGCAGCTTAGGAAACAGGAGGAACACTGAAGCTTTCTTT. V gene TRBV5-6 combines with J gene TRBJ1-1; tentatively, D is TRBD1 (5 bases). Per the germline V gene, CDR1 is SGHDT and CDR2 is YYEEEE. This CDR3 region has 15 residues. V was pared by 2 bases and J by 1 base, with 12 bases between. Supplemented by reference TRBV5-6 and TRBJ1-1, the full variable domain reads DAGVTQSPTHLIKTRGQQVTLRCSPKSGHDTVSWYQQALGQGPQFIFQYYEEEERQRGNFPDRFSGHQFPNYSSELNVNALLLGDSALYLCASSLGNRRNTEAFFGQGTRLTVV.

This chain's CDR3 is CASSPVVQETQYF. The DNA for the CDR3 is TGTGCCAGCAGTCCCGTCGTCCAAGAGACCCAGTACTTC. V gene TRBV27 combines with J gene TRBJ2-5, with no clear D. CDR1 is MNHEY and CDR2 is SMNVEV in the germline V gene (reference sequence). The CDR3 has 13 amino acids. V lost 5 bases and J 1 base, leaving 8 bases between the germline ends.

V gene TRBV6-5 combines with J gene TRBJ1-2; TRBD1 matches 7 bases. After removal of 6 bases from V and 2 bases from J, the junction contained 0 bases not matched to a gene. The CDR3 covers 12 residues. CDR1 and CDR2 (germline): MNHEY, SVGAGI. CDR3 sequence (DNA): TGTGCCAGCAGGACAGGGAACTATGGCTACACCTTC. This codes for CASRTGNYGYTF.